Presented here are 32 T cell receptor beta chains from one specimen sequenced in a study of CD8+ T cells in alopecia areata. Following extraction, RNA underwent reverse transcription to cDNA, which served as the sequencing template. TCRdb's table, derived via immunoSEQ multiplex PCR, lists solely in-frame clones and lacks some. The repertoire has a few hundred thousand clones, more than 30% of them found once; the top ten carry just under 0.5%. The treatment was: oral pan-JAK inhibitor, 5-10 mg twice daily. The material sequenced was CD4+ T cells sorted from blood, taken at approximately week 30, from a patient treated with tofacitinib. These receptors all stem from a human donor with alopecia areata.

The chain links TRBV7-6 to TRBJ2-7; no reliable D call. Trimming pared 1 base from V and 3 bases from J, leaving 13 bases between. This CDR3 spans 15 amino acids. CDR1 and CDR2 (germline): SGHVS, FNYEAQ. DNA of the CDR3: TGTGCCAGCAGCTTAGAAGGGTCCCGGTACTACGAGCAGTACTTC. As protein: CASSLEGSRYYEQYF.

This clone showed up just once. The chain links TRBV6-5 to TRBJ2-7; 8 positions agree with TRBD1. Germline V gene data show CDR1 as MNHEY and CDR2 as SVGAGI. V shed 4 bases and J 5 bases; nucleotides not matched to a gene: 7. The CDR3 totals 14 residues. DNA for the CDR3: TGTGCCAGCAGTTCCCCAGGGGGCGGCCACGAGCAGTACTTC. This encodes CASSSPGGGHEQYF.

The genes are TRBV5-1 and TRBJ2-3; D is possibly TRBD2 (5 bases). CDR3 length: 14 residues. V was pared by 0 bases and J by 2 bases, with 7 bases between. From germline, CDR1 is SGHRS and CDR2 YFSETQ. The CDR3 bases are TGCGCCAGCAGCTTGGGGAGGTACACAGATACGCAGTATTTT. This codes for CASSLGRYTDTQYF.

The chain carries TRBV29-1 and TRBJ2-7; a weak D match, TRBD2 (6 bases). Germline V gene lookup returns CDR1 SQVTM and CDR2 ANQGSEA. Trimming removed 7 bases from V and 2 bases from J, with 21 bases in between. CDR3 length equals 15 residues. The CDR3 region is CSATTPAGLTYEQYF. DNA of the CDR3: TGCAGCGCCACGACTCCTGCGGGGCTCACCTACGAGCAGTACTTC.

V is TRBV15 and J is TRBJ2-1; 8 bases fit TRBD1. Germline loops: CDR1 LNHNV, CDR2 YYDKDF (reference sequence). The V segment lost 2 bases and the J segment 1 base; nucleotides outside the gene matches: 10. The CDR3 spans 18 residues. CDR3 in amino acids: CATSRSRRTGMSYNEQFF. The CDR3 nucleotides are TGTGCCACCAGCAGATCCCGAAGGACAGGGATGTCCTACAATGAGCAGTTCTTC.

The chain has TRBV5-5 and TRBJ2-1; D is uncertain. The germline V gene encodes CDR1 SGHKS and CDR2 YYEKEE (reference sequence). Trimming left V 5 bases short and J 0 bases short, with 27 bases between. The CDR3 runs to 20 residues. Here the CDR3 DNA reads TGTGCCAGCAGAATCCGACTTAACCGTGTTCCAGGTGCCTCCTACAATGAGCAGTTCTTC. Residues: CASRIRLNRVPGASYNEQFF.

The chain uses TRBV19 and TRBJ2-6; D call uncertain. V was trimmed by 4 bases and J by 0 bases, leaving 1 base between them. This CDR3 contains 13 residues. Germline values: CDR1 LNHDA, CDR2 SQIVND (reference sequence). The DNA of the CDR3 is TGTGCCAGTAGTACCTCTGGGGCCAACGTCCTGACTTTC. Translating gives CASSTSGANVLTF.

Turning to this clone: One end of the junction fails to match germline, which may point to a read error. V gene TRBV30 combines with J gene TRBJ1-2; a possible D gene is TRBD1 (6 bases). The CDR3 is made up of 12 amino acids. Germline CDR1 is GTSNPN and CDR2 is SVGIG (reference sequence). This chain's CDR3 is CAWTQTRTEGDF. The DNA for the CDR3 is TGTGCCTGGACCCAGACGCGGACAGAGGGGGACTTC.

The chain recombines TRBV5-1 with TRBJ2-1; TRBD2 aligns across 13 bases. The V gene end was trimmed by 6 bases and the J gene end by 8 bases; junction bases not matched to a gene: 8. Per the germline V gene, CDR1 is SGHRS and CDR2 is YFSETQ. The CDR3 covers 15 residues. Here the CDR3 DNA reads TGCGCCAGCACGGGACTAGCGGGAACTTTGTATGAGCAGTTCTTC. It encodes CASTGLAGTLYEQFF. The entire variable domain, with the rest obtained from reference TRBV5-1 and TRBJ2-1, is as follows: KAGVTQTPRYLIKTRGQQVTLSCSPISGHRSVSWYQQTPGQGLQFLFEYFSETQRNKGNFPGRFSGRQFSNSRSEMNVSTLELGDSALYLCASTGLAGTLYEQFFGPGTRLTVL.

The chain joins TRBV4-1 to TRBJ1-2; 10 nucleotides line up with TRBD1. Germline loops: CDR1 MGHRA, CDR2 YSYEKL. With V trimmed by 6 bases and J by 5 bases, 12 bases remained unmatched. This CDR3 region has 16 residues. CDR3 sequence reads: CASSIPAGTGVYGYTF. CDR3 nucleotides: TGCGCCAGCAGTATTCCTGCCGGGACAGGGGTTTATGGCTACACCTTC.

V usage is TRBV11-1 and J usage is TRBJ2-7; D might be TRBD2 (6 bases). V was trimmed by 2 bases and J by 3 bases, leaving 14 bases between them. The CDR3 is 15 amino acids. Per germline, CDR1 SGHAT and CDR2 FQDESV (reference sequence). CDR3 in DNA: TGTGCCAGCAGCTTAATGGAGGGACGTTACTACGAGCAGTACTTC. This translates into CASSLMEGRYYEQYF.

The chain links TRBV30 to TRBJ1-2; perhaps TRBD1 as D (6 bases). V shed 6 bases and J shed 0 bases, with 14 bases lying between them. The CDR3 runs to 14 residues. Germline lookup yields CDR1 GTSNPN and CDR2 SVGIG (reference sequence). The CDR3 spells CACTPGGTNYGYTF. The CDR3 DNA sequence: TGTGCCTGTACCCCCGGGGGCACTAACTATGGCTACACCTTC.

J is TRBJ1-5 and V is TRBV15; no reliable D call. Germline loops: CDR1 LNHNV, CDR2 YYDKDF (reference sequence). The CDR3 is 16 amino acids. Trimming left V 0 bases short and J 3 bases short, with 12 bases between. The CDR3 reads CATSREPRQNNQPQHF. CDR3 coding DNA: TGTGCCACCAGCAGAGAGCCACGGCAGAACAATCAGCCCCAGCATTTT.

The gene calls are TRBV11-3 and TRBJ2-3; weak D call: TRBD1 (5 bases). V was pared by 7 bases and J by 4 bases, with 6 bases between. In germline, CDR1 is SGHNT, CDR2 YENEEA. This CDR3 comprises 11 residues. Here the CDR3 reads CASKGADTQYF. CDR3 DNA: TGTGCCAGCAAAGGGGCAGATACGCAGTATTTT.

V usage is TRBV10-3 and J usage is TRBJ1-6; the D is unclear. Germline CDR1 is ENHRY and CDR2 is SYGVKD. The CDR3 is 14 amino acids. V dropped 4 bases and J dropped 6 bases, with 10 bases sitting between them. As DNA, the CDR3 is TGTGCCATCAGTGGAGGTTTTCTTAATTCACCCCTCCACTTT. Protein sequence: CAISGGFLNSPLHF.

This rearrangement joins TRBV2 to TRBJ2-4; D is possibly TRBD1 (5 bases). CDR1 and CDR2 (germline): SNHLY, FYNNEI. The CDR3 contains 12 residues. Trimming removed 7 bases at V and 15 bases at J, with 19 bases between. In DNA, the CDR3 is TGTGCCAGCACTCAGGGTCTTTCGATTGGGTACTTC. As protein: CASTQGLSIGYF.

CDR3 in amino acids: CASSLGFLYEQYF. The DNA for the CDR3 is TGTGCCAGCAGCTTGGGGTTCCTCTACGAGCAGTACTTC. This chain joins TRBV5-6 and TRBJ2-7; no reliable D call. CDR3 length: 13 amino acids. The V gene's germline CDR1 is SGHDT and CDR2 YYEEEE. Deletions cut 0 bases from V and 3 bases from J, with 7 bases between. The full variable domain, with the rest looked up from reference TRBV5-6 and TRBJ2-7, is DAGVTQSPTHLIKTRGQQVTLRCSPKSGHDTVSWYQQALGQGPQFIFQYYEEEERQRGNFPDRFSGHQFPNYSSELNVNALLLGDSALYLCASSLGFLYEQYFGPGTRLTVT.

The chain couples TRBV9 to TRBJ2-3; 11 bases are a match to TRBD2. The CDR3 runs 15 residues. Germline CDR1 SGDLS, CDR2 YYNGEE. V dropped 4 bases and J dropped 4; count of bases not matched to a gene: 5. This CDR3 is CASSSSGGAADTQYF. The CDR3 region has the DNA TGTGCCAGCAGCAGTAGCGGGGGGGCGGCAGATACGCAGTATTTT.

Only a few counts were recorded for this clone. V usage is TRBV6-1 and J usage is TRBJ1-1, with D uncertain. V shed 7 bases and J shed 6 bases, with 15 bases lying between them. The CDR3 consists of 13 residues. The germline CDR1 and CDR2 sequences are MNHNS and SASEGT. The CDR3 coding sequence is TGTGCCAGCACGGCGGAAATGAGGGCTGAAGCTTTCTTT. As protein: CASTAEMRAEAFF.

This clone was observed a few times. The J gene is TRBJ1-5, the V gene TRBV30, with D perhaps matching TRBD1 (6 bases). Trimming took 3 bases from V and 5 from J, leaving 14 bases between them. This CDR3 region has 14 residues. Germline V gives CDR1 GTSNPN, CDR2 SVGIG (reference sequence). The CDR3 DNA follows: TGTGCCTGGAGCTCCGGGACAAACGATCAGCCCCAGCATTTT. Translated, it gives CAWSSGTNDQPQHF.

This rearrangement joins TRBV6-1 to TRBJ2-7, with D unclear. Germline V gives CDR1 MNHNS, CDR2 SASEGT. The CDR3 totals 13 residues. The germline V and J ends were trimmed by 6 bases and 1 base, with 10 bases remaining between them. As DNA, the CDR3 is TGTGCCAGCAGCCTGGTCGTATCCTACGAGCAGTACTTC. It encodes CASSLVVSYEQYF.

This CDR3 is CASSVGVGGDSYNEQFF. CDR3 in DNA: TGTGCCAGCAGCGTAGGCGTGGGGGGAGACTCCTACAATGAGCAGTTCTTC. V gene TRBV9 combines with J gene TRBJ2-1; possible D gene TRBD2, 6 bases. The CDR3 totals 17 residues. Trimming shortened V by 0 bases and J by 0 bases, and 13 bases separated the two germline ends. CDR1 and CDR2 from the germline V gene are SGDLS and YYNGEE.

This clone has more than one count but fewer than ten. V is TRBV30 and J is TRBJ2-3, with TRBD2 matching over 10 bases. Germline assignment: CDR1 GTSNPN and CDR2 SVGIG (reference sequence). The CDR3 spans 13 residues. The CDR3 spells CAASGGATDTQYF. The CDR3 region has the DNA TGTGCGGCGAGCGGGGGGGCCACAGATACGCAGTATTTT. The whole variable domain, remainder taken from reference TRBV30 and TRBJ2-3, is SQTIHQWPATLVQPVGSPLSLECTVEGTSNPNLYWYRQAAGRGLQLLFYSVGIGQISSEVPQNLSASRPQDRQFILSSKKLLLSDSGFYLCAASGGATDTQYFGPGTRLTVL.

The CDR3 loop is CASSLEAGRHEQYF. The CDR3 DNA sequence: TGTGCCAGCAGCTTGGAGGCAGGTCGCCACGAGCAGTACTTC. J is TRBJ2-7 and V is TRBV6-5, with D possibly matching TRBD2 (5 bases). Germline loops: CDR1 MNHEY, CDR2 SVGAGI. The CDR3 is made up of 14 amino acids. V dropped 6 bases and J dropped 5 bases, with 17 bases sitting between them.

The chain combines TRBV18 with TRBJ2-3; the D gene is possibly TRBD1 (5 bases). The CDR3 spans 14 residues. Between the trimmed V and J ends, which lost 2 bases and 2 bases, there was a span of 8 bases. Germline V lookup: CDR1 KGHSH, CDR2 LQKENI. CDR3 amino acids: CASSPGAATDTQYF. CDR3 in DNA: TGTGCCAGCTCACCAGGGGCGGCCACAGATACGCAGTATTTT.

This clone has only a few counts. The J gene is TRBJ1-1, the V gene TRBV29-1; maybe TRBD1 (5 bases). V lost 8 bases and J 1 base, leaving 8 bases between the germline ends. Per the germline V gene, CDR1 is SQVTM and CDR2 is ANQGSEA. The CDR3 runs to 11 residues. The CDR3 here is CSTGRNTEAFF. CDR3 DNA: TGCAGCACGGGACGGAACACTGAAGCTTTCTTT. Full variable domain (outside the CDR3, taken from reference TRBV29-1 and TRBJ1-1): SAVISQKPSRDICQRGTSLTIQCQVDSQVTMMFWYRQQPGQSLTLIATANQGSEATYESGFVIDKFPISRPNLTFSTLTVSNMSPEDSSIYLCSTGRNTEAFFGQGTRLTVV.

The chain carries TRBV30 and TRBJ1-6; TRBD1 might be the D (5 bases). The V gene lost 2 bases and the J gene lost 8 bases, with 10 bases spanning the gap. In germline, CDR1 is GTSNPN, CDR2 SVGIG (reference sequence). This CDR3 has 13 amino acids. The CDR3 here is CAWSKQGHSPLHF. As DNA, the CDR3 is TGTGCCTGGAGTAAGCAGGGACATTCACCCCTCCACTTT.

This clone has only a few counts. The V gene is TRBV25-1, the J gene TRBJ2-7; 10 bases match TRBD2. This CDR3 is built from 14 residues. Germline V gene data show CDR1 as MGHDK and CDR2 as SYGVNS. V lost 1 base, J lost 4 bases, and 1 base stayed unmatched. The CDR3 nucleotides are TGTGCCAGCAGTGAATCTAGCGGGAGATACGAGCAGTACTTC. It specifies CASSESSGRYEQYF.

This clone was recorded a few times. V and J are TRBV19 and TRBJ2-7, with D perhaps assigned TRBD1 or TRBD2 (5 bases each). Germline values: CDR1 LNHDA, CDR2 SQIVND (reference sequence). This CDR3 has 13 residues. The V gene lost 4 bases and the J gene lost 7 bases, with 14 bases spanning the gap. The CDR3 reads CASSTDLGTEQYF. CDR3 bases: TGTGCCAGTAGTACCGACCTTGGGACGGAGCAGTACTTC.

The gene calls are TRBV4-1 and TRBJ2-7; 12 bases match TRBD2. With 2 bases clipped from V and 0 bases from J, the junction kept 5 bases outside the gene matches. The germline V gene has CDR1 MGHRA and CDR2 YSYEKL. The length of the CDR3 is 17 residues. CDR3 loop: CASSQPSGRASSYEQYF. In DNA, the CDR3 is TGCGCCAGCAGCCAACCTAGCGGGAGGGCCAGCTCCTACGAGCAGTACTTC.

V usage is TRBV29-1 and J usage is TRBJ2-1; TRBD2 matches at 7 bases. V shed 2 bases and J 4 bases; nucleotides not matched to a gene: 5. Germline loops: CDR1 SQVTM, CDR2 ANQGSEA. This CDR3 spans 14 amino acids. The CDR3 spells CSVERVSGYNEQFF. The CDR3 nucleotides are TGCAGCGTTGAACGGGTTAGCGGGTACAATGAGCAGTTCTTC.

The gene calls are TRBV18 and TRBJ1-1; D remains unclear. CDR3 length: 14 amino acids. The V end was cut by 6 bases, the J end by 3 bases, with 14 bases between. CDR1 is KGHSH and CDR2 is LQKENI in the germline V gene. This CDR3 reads CASSPGLSDTEAFF. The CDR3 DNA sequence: TGTGCCAGCTCCCCCGGGCTCAGCGACACTGAAGCTTTCTTT.